This T cell receptor beta chain was captured in a study of blood T cell repertoires in COVID-19 (dated by TCRdb to 2020 to 2021). For the study in its entirety: Samples covering the acute and convalescent phases of COVID-19 were provided by collaborators in the United States, Italy and Spain. The material from the prospective study consisted of cDNA or gDNA derived from T cells, B-cell-depleted T cells, or PBMCs. Subjects who had been exposed to COVID-19, were actively infected with it, or had recovered from it provided the deeply sampled blood TCRbeta repertoires that made up the dataset. A freely available public database, intended as a resource for researchers studying the immune response to SARS-CoV-2, is where the repertoires were released. Samples were obtained from the ongoing ImmuneRACE study (first 160 participants) and from 1,254 subjects provided by 6 global collaborators. A de-identified subject ID, COVID-19 status, age in years and sex were almost always included in the sample metadata. Where HLA class I and class II types were available, the types were taken from metadata supplied by the sample provider, not from assay-based typing. Here is what the overall study found, with its caveats: Clinical and demographic metadata were provided uncurated, with the amount varying by source and participant.

Note on this clone: The target of this receptor is not known. No quality values exist for individual bases; no much larger clone is one base distant.

The immunoSEQ Assay, a bias-controlled multiplex PCR, was used to amplify TCRbeta CDR3 regions from genomic DNA. Turning to the authors' computational methods: The number of nucleated cells in each sample was estimated by amplification of reference gene primers within the assay. To quantify the absolute abundance of each unique TCRbeta CDR3 rearrangement, sequence reads were collapsed and filtered. For each sample, productive Simpson clonality was calculated by taking the square root of Simpson's diversity index across productive rearrangements. The table comes from immuneACCESS by way of TCRdb, which keeps in-frame sequences with V and J called. Part of the clones is missing from these tables; in studies checked, under half for an unresolved V gene and the rest for unknown reasons. V, J and clone size are taken as reported in that table, and D and trimming were inferred from the DNA itself. This sample has some 260,000 clones in its table, and 82% of those were observed once. Of the sample, 3.1% is held by the ten largest clones.

The germline V gene sets CDR1 to SGHTA and CDR2 to FQGNSA. V and J are truncated by 2 bases and 3 bases respectively, leaving an intervening sequence of 10 bases. Including the terminal cysteine and phenylalanine, the CDR3 comprises 14 residues. The CDR3 DNA has 42 bases and is translated from base 1. Each collaborating institution followed its own protocols to collect whole blood in K2EDTA tubes. For TCRbeta analysis, collaborators shipped samples as frozen whole blood, isolated PBMCs, or DNA extracted from either of those sample types. The sequencing input was peripheral blood. The TCR sequence derives from a woman under 30 with acute or convalescent COVID-19. Here the chain combines TRBV7-2 and TRBJ2-5, with TRBD2 tentatively as D gene (5 bases match). This receptor has the CDR3 CASSLFGLKETQYF. The DNA reads TGTGCCAGCAGCTTATTTGGACTGAAAGAGACCCAGTACTTC. Supplemented by the reference TRBV7-2 and TRBJ2-5 proteins around the CDR3, the complete variable domain is GAGVSQSPSNKVTEKGKDVELRCDPISGHTALYWYRQSLGQGLEFLIYFQGNSAPDKSGLPSDRFSAERTGGSVSTLTIQRTQQEDSAVYLCASSLFGLKETQYFGPGTRLLVL.